Each of the 28 T cell receptor beta chains below was sequenced from the same sample in a study of OX40 agonist ivuxolimab in advanced cancers. Method: immunoSEQ multiplex PCR; TCRdb's copy keeps in-frame clones and lacks some. Of 90,000 to 95,000 clones listed, about 89% are singletons. Specimen: CD4+ or CD8+ T cells sorted from blood, collected in a trial of the OX40 agonist ivuxolimab. These receptors all come from an adult with an advanced solid tumor such as melanoma, head and neck, liver or kidney cancer.

This chain links TRBV4-3 with TRBJ1-6; a weak D match, TRBD1 (5 bases). This CDR3 comprises 18 residues. From germline, CDR1 is LGHNA and CDR2 YSLEER. V lost 0 bases to trimming and J lost 2 bases, with 14 bases between them. The CDR3 spells CASSQDRGRGAYNSPLHF. CDR3 sequence (DNA): TGCGCCAGCAGCCAAGATAGGGGACGGGGCGCCTATAATTCACCCCTCCACTTT.

This clone was observed a handful of times. CDR3 bases: TGTGCCAGCAGCCCTCAACCGCTAACTCATATATTAAACACCGGGGAGCTGTTTTTT. Residues: CASSPQPLTHILNTGELFF. The J gene is TRBJ2-2, the V gene TRBV7-3; the D is unclear. The CDR3 runs 19 residues. Trimming shortened V by 5 bases and J by 2 bases, and 24 bases separated the two germline ends. Germline CDR1 is SGHTA and CDR2 is FQGTGA.

The chain uses TRBV6-9 and TRBJ2-7; TRBD1 is a possible D gene (6 bases). Germline V gene sequence: CDR1 MNHGY, CDR2 SVAAGI. The CDR3 consists of 14 residues. V was trimmed by 2 bases and J by 4 bases, leaving 12 bases between them. CDR3: CASSYPQTGYEQYV. CDR3 sequence (DNA): TGTGCCAGCAGTTATCCCCAGACAGGATACGAGCAGTACGTC.

The genes are TRBV6-5 and TRBJ2-3; TRBD2 matches 13 bases. The germline V gene has CDR1 MNHEY and CDR2 SVGAGI. V lost 2 bases, J lost 5 bases, and 4 bases stayed unmatched. This CDR3 region has 16 residues. The CDR3 DNA reads TGTGCCAGCAGTTACGGACTAGCGGGAGCGGGAGATACGCAGTATTTT. It is translated as CASSYGLAGAGDTQYF.

This chain connects TRBV19 to TRBJ2-1; 11 positions agree with TRBD2. This CDR3 region has 17 residues. Trimming cost V 2 bases and J 2 bases; bases outside gene matches: 5. Germline V CDR1 and CDR2: LNHDA, SQIVND (reference sequence). The CDR3 DNA reads as TGTGCCAGTAGTATAACTGCGGGACTAGCGGCCTACAATGAGCAGTTCTTC. Its protein product is CASSITAGLAAYNEQFF.

This chain uses TRBV7-2 with TRBJ1-3; D unclear. Germline loops: CDR1 SGHTA, CDR2 FQGNSA. This CDR3 is built from 14 residues. V dropped 6 bases and J dropped 6 bases, with 15 bases sitting between them. The CDR3 DNA reads as TGTGCCAGCAGGGCCCCGGGATCCCAAAACACCATATATTTT. Protein product: CASRAPGSQNTIYF.

The rearrangement joins TRBV29-1 to TRBJ2-6; D remains ambiguous. The CDR3 sequence is 12 residues long. Per the germline V gene, CDR1 is SQVTM and CDR2 is ANQGSEA. Trimming took 5 bases from V and 0 from J, leaving 2 bases between them. Written as DNA, the CDR3 is TGCAGCGTTCTCTCTGGGGCCAACGTCCTGACTTTC. It encodes CSVLSGANVLTF.

The chain uses TRBV7-9 and TRBJ1-6; D gene uncertain. Germline V CDR1 and CDR2: SEHNR, FQNEAQ (reference sequence). V gave up 5 bases and J gave up 9 bases, with 20 bases separating them. This CDR3 has 16 amino acids. CDR3 in amino acids: CASSPSGGNSVSPLHF. The CDR3 DNA reads as TGTGCCAGCAGCCCGAGCGGCGGAAACTCGGTTTCACCCCTCCACTTT.

The chain uses TRBV6-1 and TRBJ2-3, with 9 bases lining up with TRBD1. This CDR3 comprises 15 residues. V trimming: 6 bases; J trimming: 4 bases; junction bases outside the gene matches: 8. CDR1 is MNHNS and CDR2 is SASEGT in the germline V gene. The CDR3 nucleotides are TGTGCCAGCAGAGTACCGGGACAGGGATCAGATACGCAGTATTTT. It specifies CASRVPGQGSDTQYF.

The table lists this clone with a count of one. The chain carries TRBV5-1 and TRBJ2-1; D unresolved. CDR1 is SGHRS, CDR2 YFSETQ, per germline. This CDR3 has 15 amino acids. Deletions cut 0 bases from V and 5 bases from J, with 12 bases between. The CDR3 loop reads CASSLEVVRHNEQFF. The CDR3 DNA follows: TGCGCCAGCAGCTTGGAAGTTGTGAGACACAATGAGCAGTTCTTC.

The chain joins TRBV5-1 to TRBJ2-3; D unclear. Germline CDR1 and CDR2: SGHRS and YFSETQ. V was trimmed by 0 bases and J by 2 bases, leaving 7 bases between them. The CDR3 is 14 amino acids. CDR3 sequence: CASSLGPATDTQYF. The CDR3 DNA follows: TGCGCCAGCAGCTTGGGACCGGCCACAGATACGCAGTATTTT.

The chain couples TRBV5-7 to TRBJ2-7; possible D gene TRBD1, 5 bases. TRBV5-7 is sorted into the ORF group, with uncertain function. The ends were cut back, 0 bases at V and 3 bases at J, with 7 bases in the middle. The CDR3 totals 13 residues. The CDR3 coding sequence is TGTGCCAGCAGCTTGGATGACAGCTACGAGCAGTACTTC. This encodes CASSLDDSYEQYF.

The chain combines TRBV28 with TRBJ1-1; a possible D gene is TRBD1 (6 bases). The ends were cut back, 7 bases at V and 1 base at J, with 10 bases in the middle. The CDR3 has 13 amino acids. Germline lookup yields CDR1 MDHEN and CDR2 SYDVKM. CDR3 sequence (DNA): TGTGCCAGCAACGGGGGCTGGAACACTGAAGCTTTCTTT. Its protein product is CASNGGWNTEAFF.

The chain is built from TRBV19 and TRBJ2-3; 7 bases align to TRBD2. The CDR3 has 14 amino acids. The germline V gene encodes CDR1 LNHDA and CDR2 SQIVND (reference sequence). The V segment lost 11 bases and the J segment 1 base; nucleotides outside the gene matches: 9. The CDR3: CARRQRDRTDTQYF. CDR3 coding DNA: TGTGCCCGACGTCAGCGGGACCGCACAGATACGCAGTATTTT. Drawing the rest from reference TRBV19 and TRBJ2-3, the complete variable domain is DGGITQSPKYLFRKEGQNVTLSCEQNLNHDAMYWYRQDPGQGLRLIYYSQIVNDFQKGDIAEGYSVSREKKESFPLTVTSAQKNPTAFYLCARRQRDRTDTQYFGPGTRLTVL.

The chain employs TRBV5-1 and TRBJ2-6; D unclear. Trimming stripped 5 bases from V and 2 bases from J, with 8 bases between. The germline V gene has CDR1 SGHRS and CDR2 YFSETQ. This CDR3 spans 14 amino acids. CDR3: CASRARAGANVLTF. The CDR3 DNA is TGCGCCAGCAGGGCTAGGGCTGGGGCCAACGTCCTGACTTTC. Together with reference TRBV5-1 and TRBJ2-6, the CDR3 gives the full variable domain: KAGVTQTPRYLIKTRGQQVTLSCSPISGHRSVSWYQQTPGQGLQFLFEYFSETQRNKGNFPGRFSGRQFSNSRSEMNVSTLELGDSALYLCASRARAGANVLTFGAGSRLTVL.

This chain uses TRBV14 with TRBJ1-3; a weak D match, TRBD1 (6 bases). The V and J ends lost 3 bases and 1 base respectively, with 10 bases between them. The CDR3 is 15 amino acids. Germline CDR1 SGHDN, CDR2 FVKESK. The CDR3, as DNA: TGTGCCAGCAGCCAGAGGCAGGGGTCTGGAAACACCATATATTTT. Amino acids: CASSQRQGSGNTIYF.

The gene calls are TRBV11-2 and TRBJ2-1; 9 nucleotides align to TRBD2. The V gene end was trimmed by 4 bases and the J gene end by 4 bases; junction bases not matched to a gene: 5. This CDR3 region has 15 residues. Per the germline V gene, CDR1 is SGHAT and CDR2 is FQNNGV. In nucleotides, the CDR3 is TGTGCCAGCAGCTCGAACAGCGGGGGGTACAATGAGCAGTTCTTC. Its protein is CASSSNSGGYNEQFF.

This chain joins TRBV18 and TRBJ1-3, with a tentative D call TRBD1 (6 bases). V shed 0 bases and J shed 9 bases, with 15 bases lying between them. The V gene's germline CDR1 is KGHSH and CDR2 LQKENI. CDR3 length: 15 amino acids. The CDR3 bases are TGTGCCAGCTCACCACCGAACAGGGACTGGGTCACCATATATTTT. It specifies CASSPPNRDWVTIYF.

This clone came up a few times. The chain combines TRBV9 with TRBJ1-4; D might be TRBD1 (6 bases). This CDR3 contains 18 residues. V was shortened by 1 base and J by 3 bases, with 19 bases between the two germline ends. CDR1 and CDR2 (germline): SGDLS, YYNGEE. For the CDR3, the DNA is TGTGCCAGCAGCGTATCTAGCAGGGGACGGGCGGCTAATGAAAAACTGTTTTTT. Translating gives CASSVSSRGRAANEKLFF. The full variable domain, rest sourced from reference TRBV9 and TRBJ1-4, is DSGVTQTPKHLITATGQRVTLRCSPRSGDLSVYWYQQSLDQGLQFLIQYYNGEERAKGNILERFSAQQFPDLHSELNLSSLELGDSALYFCASSVSSRGRAANEKLFFGSGTQLSVL.

The CDR3 DNA is TGCGCCAGCAGCCTTATGGTCACAGATACGCAGTATTTT. It is translated as CASSLMVTDTQYF. This chain joins TRBV5-1 and TRBJ2-3; no definite D call. The CDR3 covers 13 residues. Trimming pared 4 bases from V and 2 bases from J, leaving 8 bases between. Germline lookup yields CDR1 SGHRS and CDR2 YFSETQ.

The chain has TRBV29-1 and TRBJ1-5; TRBD1 might be the D (6 bases). Germline V gives CDR1 SQVTM, CDR2 ANQGSEA. CDR3 length: 13 amino acids. Trimming stripped 6 bases from V and 5 bases from J, with 14 bases between. This chain's CDR3 is CSVASGVDQPQHF. The CDR3, as DNA: TGCAGCGTCGCTTCAGGGGTGGATCAGCCCCAGCATTTT. Filled out from reference TRBV29-1 and TRBJ1-5, the complete variable domain reads SAVISQKPSRDICQRGTSLTIQCQVDSQVTMMFWYRQQPGQSLTLIATANQGSEATYESGFVIDKFPISRPNLTFSTLTVSNMSPEDSSIYLCSVASGVDQPQHFGDGTRLSIL.

This clone was counted ten times or more. The rearrangement links TRBV7-8 to TRBJ1-1; a weak D match, TRBD1 (5 bases). Deletions cut 1 base from V and 6 bases from J, with 15 bases between. CDR1 is SGHVS, CDR2 FQNEAQ, per germline. CDR3 size: 15 residues. The CDR3 loop is CASSLVDRGTAEAFF. The CDR3 DNA is TGTGCCAGCAGCTTAGTTGATCGGGGGACCGCTGAAGCTTTCTTT.

The rearrangement links TRBV2 to TRBJ2-3; 10 positions match TRBD2. Germline trimming cut 8 bases from V and 5 bases from J; bases unmatched to any gene: 7. The CDR3 sequence is 14 residues long. Germline CDR1 SNHLY, CDR2 FYNNEI. DNA for the CDR3: TGTGCCAGCCAAGCGGGAGGGCCCGTAGATACGCAGTATTTT. As protein: CASQAGGPVDTQYF.

The J gene is TRBJ1-2, the V gene TRBV19; 10 positions agree with TRBD1. Germline V lookup: CDR1 LNHDA, CDR2 SQIVND (reference sequence). CDR3 size: 13 residues. J was trimmed by 8 bases and V by 4 bases; bases with no gene match: 4. The CDR3 nucleotides read TGTGCCAGTAGTAGCCGGGACAGGGGCGGCTACACCTTC. Translated: CASSSRDRGGYTF.

The chain employs TRBV13 and TRBJ2-1; TRBD2 aligns across 8 bases. Trimming removed 3 bases from V and 8 bases from J; junction bases left unmatched: 3. Germline V gene lookup returns CDR1 PRHDT and CDR2 FYEKMQ (reference sequence). The CDR3 is 13 amino acids. CDR3 region: CASSFAGGDEQFF. For the CDR3, the DNA is TGTGCCAGCAGCTTTGCGGGAGGCGATGAGCAGTTCTTC. Looking up the rest from reference TRBV13 and TRBJ2-1 gives the full variable domain: AAGVIQSPRHLIKEKRETATLKCYPIPRHDTVYWYQQGPGQDPQFLISFYEKMQSDKGSIPDRFSAQQFSDYHSELNMSSLELGDSALYFCASSFAGGDEQFFGPGTRLTVL.

The chain links TRBV9 to TRBJ2-1; D is ambiguous. Deletions cut 0 bases from V and 0 bases from J, with 7 bases between. The CDR3 runs to 15 residues. CDR1 is SGDLS, CDR2 YYNGEE, per germline. The chain's CDR3 is CASSVEPSSYNEQFF. CDR3 DNA sequence: TGTGCCAGCAGCGTAGAGCCGAGCTCCTACAATGAGCAGTTCTTC.

The sample holds one count of this clone. The CDR3 here is CASRQTGEATGELFF. CDR3 bases: TGCGCCAGCAGACAGACAGGGGAGGCCACCGGGGAGCTGTTTTTT. The chain has TRBV5-1 and TRBJ2-2; 8 nucleotides align to TRBD1. The CDR3 length is 15 residues. Germline values: CDR1 SGHRS, CDR2 YFSETQ. V shed 5 bases and J 4 bases; nucleotides not matched to a gene: 7.

The table lists this clone with a count of one. V gene TRBV6-1 combines with J gene TRBJ1-2; 11 bases line up with TRBD1. The CDR3 contains 13 residues. Losses at the gene ends were 10 bases for V and 5 bases for J; bases not matched to a gene: 6. In germline, CDR1 is MNHNS, CDR2 SASEGT. CDR3 protein: CAIGQGAHYGYTF. CDR3 nucleotides: TGTGCCATCGGACAGGGGGCGCATTATGGCTACACCTTC.